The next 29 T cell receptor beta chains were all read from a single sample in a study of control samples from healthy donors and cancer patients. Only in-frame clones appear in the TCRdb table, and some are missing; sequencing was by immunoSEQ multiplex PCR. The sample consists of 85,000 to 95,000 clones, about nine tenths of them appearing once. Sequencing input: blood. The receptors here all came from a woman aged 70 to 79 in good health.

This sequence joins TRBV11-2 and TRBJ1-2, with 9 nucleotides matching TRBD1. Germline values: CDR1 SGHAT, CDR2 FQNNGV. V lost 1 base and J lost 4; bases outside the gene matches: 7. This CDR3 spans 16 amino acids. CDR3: CASSLGTGAYSYGYTF. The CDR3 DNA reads TGTGCCAGCAGCTTAGGGACAGGGGCTTATAGCTATGGCTACACCTTC.

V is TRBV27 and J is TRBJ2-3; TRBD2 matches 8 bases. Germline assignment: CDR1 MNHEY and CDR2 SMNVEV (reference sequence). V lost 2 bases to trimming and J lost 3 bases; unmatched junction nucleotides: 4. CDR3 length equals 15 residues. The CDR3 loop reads CASSLKGLVTDTQYF. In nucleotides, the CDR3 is TGTGCCAGCAGTTTAAAGGGACTAGTTACAGATACGCAGTATTTT.

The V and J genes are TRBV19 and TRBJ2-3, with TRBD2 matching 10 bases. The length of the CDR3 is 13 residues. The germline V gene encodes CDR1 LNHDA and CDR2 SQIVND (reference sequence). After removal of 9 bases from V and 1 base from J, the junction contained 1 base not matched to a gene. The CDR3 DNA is TGTGCCAGCGGGACTAGCGGCACAGATACGCAGTATTTT. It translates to CASGTSGTDTQYF.

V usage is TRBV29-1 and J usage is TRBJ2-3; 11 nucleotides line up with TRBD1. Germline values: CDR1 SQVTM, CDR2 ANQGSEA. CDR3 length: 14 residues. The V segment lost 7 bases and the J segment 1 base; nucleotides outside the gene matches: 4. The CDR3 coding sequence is TGCAGCGGGACAGGGGGCTCGGGCACAGATACGCAGTATTTT. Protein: CSGTGGSGTDTQYF.

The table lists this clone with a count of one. The CDR3 protein is CASSVAGSTDTQYF. CDR3 DNA: TGTGCCAGCAGCGTAGCGGGTAGCACAGATACGCAGTATTTT. This chain connects TRBV9 to TRBJ2-3; D is unresolved. V lost 0 bases and J 0 bases, leaving 5 bases between the germline ends. This CDR3 has 14 residues. Looked up from germline, CDR1 is SGDLS and CDR2 is YYNGEE.

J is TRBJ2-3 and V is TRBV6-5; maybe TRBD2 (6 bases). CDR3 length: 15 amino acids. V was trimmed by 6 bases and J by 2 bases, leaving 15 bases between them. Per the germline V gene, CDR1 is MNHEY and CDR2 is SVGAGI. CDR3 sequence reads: CASSRERDSTDTQYF. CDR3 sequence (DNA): TGTGCCAGCAGCCGAGAACGGGACTCCACAGATACGCAGTATTTT.

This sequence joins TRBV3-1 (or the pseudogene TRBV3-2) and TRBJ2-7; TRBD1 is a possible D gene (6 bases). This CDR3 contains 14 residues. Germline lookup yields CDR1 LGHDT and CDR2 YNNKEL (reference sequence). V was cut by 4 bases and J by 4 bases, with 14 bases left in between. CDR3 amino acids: CASSLQGLQYEQYF. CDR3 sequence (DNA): TGTGCCAGCAGCCTTCAGGGGCTGCAGTACGAGCAGTACTTC.

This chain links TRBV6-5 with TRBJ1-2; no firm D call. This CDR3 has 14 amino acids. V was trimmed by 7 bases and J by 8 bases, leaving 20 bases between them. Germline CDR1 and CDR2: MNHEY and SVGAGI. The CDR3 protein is CASTKEGPRAGYTF. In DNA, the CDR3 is TGTGCCAGCACTAAAGAGGGCCCGAGGGCCGGCTACACCTTC.

CDR3 sequence: CASSQTGGVGETQYF. The CDR3 coding sequence is TGTGCCAGCAGCCAAACAGGGGGCGTAGGCGAGACCCAGTACTTC. The chain couples TRBV14 to TRBJ2-5; TRBD1 matches 9 bases. From germline, CDR1 is SGHDN and CDR2 FVKESK. J lost 5 bases, V lost 2 bases, and 6 bases had no gene match. This CDR3 comprises 15 residues.

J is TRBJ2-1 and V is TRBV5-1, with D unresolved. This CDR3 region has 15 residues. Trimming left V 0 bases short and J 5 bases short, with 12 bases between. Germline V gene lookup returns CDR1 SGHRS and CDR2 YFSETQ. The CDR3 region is CASSLGGLWDNEQFF. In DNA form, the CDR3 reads TGCGCCAGCAGCTTGGGCGGTCTGTGGGACAATGAGCAGTTCTTC.

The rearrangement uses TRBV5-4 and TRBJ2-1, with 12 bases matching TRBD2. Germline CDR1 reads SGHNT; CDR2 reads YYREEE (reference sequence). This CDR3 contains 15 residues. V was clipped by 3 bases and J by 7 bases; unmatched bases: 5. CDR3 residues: CASSSGGLAGNEQFF. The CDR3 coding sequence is TGTGCCAGCAGCTCGGGTGGACTAGCGGGAAATGAGCAGTTCTTC.

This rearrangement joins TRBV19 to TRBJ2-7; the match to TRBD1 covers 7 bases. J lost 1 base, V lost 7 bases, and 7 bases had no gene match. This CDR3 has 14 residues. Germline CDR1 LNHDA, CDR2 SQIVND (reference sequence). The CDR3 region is CASNAAGGSYEQYF. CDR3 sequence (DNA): TGTGCCAGTAACGCGGCAGGGGGATCCTACGAGCAGTACTTC.

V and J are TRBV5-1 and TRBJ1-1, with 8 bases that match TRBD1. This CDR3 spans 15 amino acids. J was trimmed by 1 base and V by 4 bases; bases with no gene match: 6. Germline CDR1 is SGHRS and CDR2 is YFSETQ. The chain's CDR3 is CASSRMTGANTEAFF. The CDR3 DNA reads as TGCGCCAGCAGCAGAATGACAGGGGCGAACACTGAAGCTTTCTTT.

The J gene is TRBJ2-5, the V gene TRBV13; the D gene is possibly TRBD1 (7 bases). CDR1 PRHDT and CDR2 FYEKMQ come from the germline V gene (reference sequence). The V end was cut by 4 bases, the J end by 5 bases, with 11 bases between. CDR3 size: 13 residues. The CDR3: CASSSPGGETQYF. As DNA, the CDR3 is TGTGCCAGCAGCTCTCCAGGGGGGGAGACCCAGTACTTC.

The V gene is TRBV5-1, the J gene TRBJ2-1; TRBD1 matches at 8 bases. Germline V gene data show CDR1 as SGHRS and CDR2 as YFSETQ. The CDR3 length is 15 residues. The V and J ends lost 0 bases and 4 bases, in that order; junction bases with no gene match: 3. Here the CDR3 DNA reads TGCGCCAGCAGCTTGGGACAGGGGACTTACAATGAGCAGTTCTTC. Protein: CASSLGQGTYNEQFF.

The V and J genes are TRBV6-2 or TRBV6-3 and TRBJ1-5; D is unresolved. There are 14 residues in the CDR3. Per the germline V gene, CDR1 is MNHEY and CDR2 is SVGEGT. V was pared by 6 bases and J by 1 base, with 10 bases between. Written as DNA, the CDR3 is TGTGCCAGCAGCGGCGACGGAAGCAATCAGCCCCAGCATTTT. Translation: CASSGDGSNQPQHF.

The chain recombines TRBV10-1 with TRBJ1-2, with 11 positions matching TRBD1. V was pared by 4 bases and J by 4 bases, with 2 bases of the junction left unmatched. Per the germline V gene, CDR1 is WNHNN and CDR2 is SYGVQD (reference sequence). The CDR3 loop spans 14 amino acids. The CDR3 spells CASSGDRGSYGYTF. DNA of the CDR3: TGCGCCAGCAGTGGGGACAGGGGGTCCTATGGCTACACCTTC.

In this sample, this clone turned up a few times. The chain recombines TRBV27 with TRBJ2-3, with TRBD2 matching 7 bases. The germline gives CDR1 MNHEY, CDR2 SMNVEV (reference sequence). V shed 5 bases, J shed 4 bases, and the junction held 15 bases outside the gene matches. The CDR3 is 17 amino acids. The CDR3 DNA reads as TGTGCCAGCAGTCCCTCTTTAGGGCGGGAGCTGGCAGATACGCAGTATTTT. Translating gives CASSPSLGRELADTQYF.

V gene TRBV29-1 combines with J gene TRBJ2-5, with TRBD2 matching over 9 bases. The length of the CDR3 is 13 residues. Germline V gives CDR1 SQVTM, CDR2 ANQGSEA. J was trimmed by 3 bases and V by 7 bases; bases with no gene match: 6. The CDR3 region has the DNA TGCAGCGCCGAGGGGACTAGCAAAGAGACCCAGTACTTC. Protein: CSAEGTSKETQYF.

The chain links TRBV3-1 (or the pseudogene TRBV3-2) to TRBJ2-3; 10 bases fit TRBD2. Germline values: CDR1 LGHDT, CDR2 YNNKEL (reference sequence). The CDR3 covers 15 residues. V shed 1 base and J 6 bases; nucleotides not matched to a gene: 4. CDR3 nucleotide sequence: TGTGCCAGCAGCCAAGTTAGCGGGGGGCAGGATACGCAGTATTTT. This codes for CASSQVSGGQDTQYF.

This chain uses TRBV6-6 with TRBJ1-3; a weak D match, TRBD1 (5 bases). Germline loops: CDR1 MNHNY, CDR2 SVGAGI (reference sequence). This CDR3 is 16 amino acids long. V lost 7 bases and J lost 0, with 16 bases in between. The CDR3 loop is CASNTDWGDSGNTIYF. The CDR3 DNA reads TGTGCCAGCAATACCGACTGGGGGGACTCTGGAAACACCATATATTTT.

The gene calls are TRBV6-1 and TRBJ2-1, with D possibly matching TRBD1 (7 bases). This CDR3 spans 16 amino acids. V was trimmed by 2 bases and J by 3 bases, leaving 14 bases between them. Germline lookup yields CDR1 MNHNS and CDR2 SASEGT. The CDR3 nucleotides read TGTGCCAGCAGTGAAAGGAGGGGGGACAGCTACAATGAGCAGTTCTTC. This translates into CASSERRGDSYNEQFF.

This chain's CDR3 is CASRQGASNTGELFF. The CDR3 DNA sequence: TGTGCCAGCAGACAGGGGGCATCGAACACCGGGGAGCTGTTTTTT. This rearrangement joins TRBV9 to TRBJ2-2; 9 bases are shared with TRBD1. Germline values: CDR1 SGDLS, CDR2 YYNGEE. The CDR3 contains 15 residues. V shed 5 bases and J 0 bases; nucleotides not matched to a gene: 2.

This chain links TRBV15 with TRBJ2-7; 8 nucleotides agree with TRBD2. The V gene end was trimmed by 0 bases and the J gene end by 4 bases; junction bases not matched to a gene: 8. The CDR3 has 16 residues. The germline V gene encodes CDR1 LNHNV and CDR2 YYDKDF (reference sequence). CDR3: CATSRDSGTTMYEQYF. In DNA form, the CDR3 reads TGTGCCACCAGCAGAGATAGCGGGACTACTATGTACGAGCAGTACTTC.

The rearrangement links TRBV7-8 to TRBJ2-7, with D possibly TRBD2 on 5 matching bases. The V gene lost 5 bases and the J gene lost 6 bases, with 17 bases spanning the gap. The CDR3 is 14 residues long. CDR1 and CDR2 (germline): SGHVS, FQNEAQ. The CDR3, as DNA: TGTGCCAGCAGCCTTGCCCCGGCGGGTAGCGAGCAGTACTTC. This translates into CASSLAPAGSEQYF. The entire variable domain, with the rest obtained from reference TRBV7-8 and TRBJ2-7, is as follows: GAGVSQSPRYKVAKRGQDVALRCDPISGHVSLFWYQQALGQGPEFLTYFQNEAQLDKSGLPSDRFFAERPEGSVSTLKIQRTQQEDSAVYLCASSLAPAGSEQYFGPGTRLTVT.

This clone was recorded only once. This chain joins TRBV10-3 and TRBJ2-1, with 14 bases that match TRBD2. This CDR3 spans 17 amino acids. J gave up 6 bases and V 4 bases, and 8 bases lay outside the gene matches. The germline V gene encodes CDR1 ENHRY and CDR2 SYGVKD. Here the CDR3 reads CAISVGTSGSNRNEQFF. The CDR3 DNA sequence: TGTGCCATCAGTGTCGGGACTAGCGGGAGTAATCGCAATGAGCAGTTCTTC.

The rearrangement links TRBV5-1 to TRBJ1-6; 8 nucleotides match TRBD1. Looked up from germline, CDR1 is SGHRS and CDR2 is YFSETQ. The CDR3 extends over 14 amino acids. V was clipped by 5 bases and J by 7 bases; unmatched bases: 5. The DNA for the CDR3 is TGCGCCAGCAGTTCTGGGACAGGAAATTCACCCCTCCACTTT. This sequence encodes CASSSGTGNSPLHF.

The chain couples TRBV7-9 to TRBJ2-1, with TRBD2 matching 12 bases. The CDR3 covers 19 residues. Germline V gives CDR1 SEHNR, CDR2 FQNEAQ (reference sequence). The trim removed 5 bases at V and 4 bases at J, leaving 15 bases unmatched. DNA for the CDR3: TGTGCCAGCAGCCAACCTAGCGGGAGGGCTTTAGGGGCTTACAATGAGCAGTTCTTC. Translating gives CASSQPSGRALGAYNEQFF.

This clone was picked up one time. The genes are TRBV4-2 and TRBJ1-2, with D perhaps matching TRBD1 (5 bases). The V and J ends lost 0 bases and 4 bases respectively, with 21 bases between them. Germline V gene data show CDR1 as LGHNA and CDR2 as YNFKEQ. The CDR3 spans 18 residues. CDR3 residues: CASSQEPPARVVGYGYTF. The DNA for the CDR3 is TGTGCCAGCAGCCAAGAACCCCCAGCCAGGGTTGTTGGCTATGGCTACACCTTC.